A selection of T cell receptor beta chains follows, all from one sample in a study of blood T cell repertoires in COVID-19. Data came from immunoSEQ multiplex PCR; TCRdb stores just in-frame clones and leaves some out. The data hold around 330,000 clones, with roughly 90% observed a single time. Sequenced sample: peripheral blood. These receptors were collected from a woman between 45 and 60 years old with active or convalescent COVID-19. Each CDR3 is given with its conserved first and last residue. A D gene is named only where the DNA matches it firmly. Clone sizes are given selectively: once, few, many, or a class where the clone is expanded.

j_gene	v_gene	d_gene	abundance	CDR3nt	CDR3aa
TRBJ2-3	TRBV3-1/TRBV3-2	TRBD2	NA	TGTGCCAGCAGCCAAGAAGGAACTAGCGGGGGGTTGGATACGCAGTATTTT	CASSQEGTSGGLDTQYF
TRBJ2-1	TRBV19	NA	NA	TGTGCCAGTAGTATCGACGGGTCTAGCTACAATGAGCAGTTCTTC	CASSIDGSSYNEQFF
TRBJ2-3	TRBV24-1	NA	NA	TGTGCCACCAGTGACTGGAACTACACAGATACGCAGTATTTT	CATSDWNYTDTQYF
TRBJ2-5	TRBV5-1	NA	NA	TGCGCCAGCACAAGGACTGCCTCCCAAGAGACCCAGTACTTC	CASTRTASQETQYF
TRBJ1-4	TRBV7-2	TRBD1	NA	TGTGCCAGCAGCGATAGGGCGGGACAGGCTAATGAAAAACTGTTTTTT	CASSDRAGQANEKLFF
TRBJ1-1	TRBV4-1	NA	NA	TGCGCCAGCAGCCAGATTACAGGAAGCGAAGCTTTCTTT	CASSQITGSEAFF
TRBJ1-4	TRBV9	TRBD1	NA	TGTGCCAGCAGCGTAGCGTCAGGGGGCCGGGAAAAACTGTTTTTT	CASSVASGGREKLFF
TRBJ2-5	TRBV5-1	NA	once	TGCGCCAGCAGCTCAGGGGCCAGGGAGACCCAGTACTTC	CASSSGARETQYF
TRBJ1-2	TRBV10-3	NA	NA	TGTGCCATCACCGGGACTGCGGAGGTGGGGGGCTACACCTTC	CAITGTAEVGGYTF
TRBJ2-2	TRBV7-9	NA	NA	TGTGCCAGCAGCATCCCGACTAGAGAGGCCGGGGAGCTGTTTTTT	CASSIPTREAGELFF
TRBJ2-1	TRBV28	TRBD1	NA	TGTGCCAGCAGTTTATCTGGGGACAGTGGTCCCTACAATGAGCAGTTCTTC	CASSLSGDSGPYNEQFF
TRBJ2-5	TRBV7-9	NA	NA	TGTGCCAGCAGCTTAGCACGCGGAAAAGAGACCCAGTACTTC	CASSLARGKETQYF
TRBJ1-2	TRBV12-3/TRBV12-4	NA	NA	TGTGCCAGCCTCAGGAATCGCTTGGGCTACACCTTC	CASLRNRLGYTF
TRBJ1-1	TRBV5-1	TRBD1	NA	TGCGCCAGCAGCCGGGACAGGGAGGTGGGTTACACTGAAGCTTTCTTT	CASSRDREVGYTEAFF
TRBJ2-7	TRBV28	TRBD2	NA	TGTGCCAGCACCGCGGGACTAGCGGGAGCCTCCTACGAGCAGTACTTC	CASTAGLAGASYEQYF
TRBJ1-5	TRBV21-1	NA	NA	TGTGCCAGCAGCAAAAAAAGCGATACAGGGTGGGATGCGGATCAGCCCCAGCATTTT	CASSKKSDTGWDADQPQHF
TRBJ2-7	TRBV11-2	NA	NA	TGTGCCAGCAGCTTAGAGGGCAGCCTCTACGAGCAGTACTTC	CASSLEGSLYEQYF